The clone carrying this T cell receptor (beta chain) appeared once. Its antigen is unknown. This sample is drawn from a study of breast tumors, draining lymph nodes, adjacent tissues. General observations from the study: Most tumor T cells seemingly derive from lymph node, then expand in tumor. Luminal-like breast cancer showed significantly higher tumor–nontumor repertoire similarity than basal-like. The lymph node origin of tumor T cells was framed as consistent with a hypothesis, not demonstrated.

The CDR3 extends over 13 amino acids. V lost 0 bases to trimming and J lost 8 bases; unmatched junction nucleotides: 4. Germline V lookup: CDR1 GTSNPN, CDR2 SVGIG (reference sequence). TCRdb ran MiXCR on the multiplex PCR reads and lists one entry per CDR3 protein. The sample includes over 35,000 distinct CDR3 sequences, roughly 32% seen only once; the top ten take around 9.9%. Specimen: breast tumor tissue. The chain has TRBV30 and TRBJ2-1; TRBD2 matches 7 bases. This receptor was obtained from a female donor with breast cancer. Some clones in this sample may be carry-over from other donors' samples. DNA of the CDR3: TGTGCCTGGAGTGTACGCCGGGGGGATGAGCAGTTCTTC. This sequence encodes CAWSVRRGDEQFF.